This record looks at one T cell receptor (beta chain) sequence and its context. Antigen specificity is unknown. PBMCs were isolated at a quantity of at least 6 million per sample. This entry belongs to a study of blood T cells in healthy people across ages. This CDR3 has 15 residues. CDR1 and CDR2 from the germline V gene are LGHNA and YSLEER. The germline V and J ends were trimmed by 0 bases and 2 bases, with 8 bases remaining between them. For the second PCR, which ran for about 7 to 11 cycles, a sample-barcoded 5' primer and a J-beta primer mix were used. MiXCR was run by TCRdb on the 5' RACE reads, yielding one entry per CDR3 protein. The sample lists 500,000 to 550,000 distinct CDR3 sequences, around 24% occurring once. Study-level findings and limits: Higher diversity and more naive CD4+ cells were features of long-lived donors, compared to aged donors.

The sample also formed part of further work on T cells of mothers and their children. Per that study: Extraction yielded RNA that went, in full, into cDNA synthesis at around 1.6 ug per 15 ul.

The sequenced sample was blood. The receptor comes from a boy between 5 and 17 years old in good health. The chain employs TRBV4-3 and TRBJ2-1; D not resolved. The CDR3 bases are TGCGCCAGCAGCCAAGAAGGGAAGGCCTACAATGAGCAGTTCTTC. The encoded protein is CASSQEGKAYNEQFF.